Shown below are 15 T cell receptor beta chains from a single sample sequenced in a study of shared clonotypes between healthy human individuals. Generated by immunoSEQ multiplex PCR, the TCRdb table keeps only in-frame clones and is missing some. The sample shows roughly 1.4 million clones, around 98.5% of them seen only once. Sequencing was done on a sample of naive CD4+ T cells sorted from blood. Subset in this sample: CD45RA+ positively selected. Every receptor here comes from a man between 25 and 39 years old in good health.

V is TRBV30 and J is TRBJ2-3, with TRBD2 identical over 8 bases. CDR1 and CDR2 (germline): GTSNPN, SVGIG (reference sequence). J lost 1 base, V lost 6 bases, and 9 bases had no gene match. The CDR3 has 15 residues. CDR3 residues: CACRASGSGTDTQYF. As DNA, the CDR3 is TGTGCCTGCAGGGCTAGCGGGTCTGGCACAGATACGCAGTATTTT.

The J gene is TRBJ1-4, the V gene TRBV15, with D uncertain. Germline V gene sequence: CDR1 LNHNV, CDR2 YYDKDF (reference sequence). Trimming took off 0 bases at V and 4 bases at J, with 12 bases between the two ends. The CDR3 contains 16 residues. The CDR3 reads CATSRDQRNHNEKLFF. Here the CDR3 DNA reads TGTGCCACCAGCAGAGATCAAAGGAACCATAATGAAAAACTGTTTTTT.

This chain connects TRBV11-1 to TRBJ2-3; possible D gene TRBD2, 5 bases. Trimming removed 5 bases at V and 1 base at J, with 13 bases between. CDR3 size: 15 residues. Looked up from germline, CDR1 is SGHAT and CDR2 is FQDESV (reference sequence). Here the CDR3 DNA reads TGTGCCAGCAGCGATAGCGCTAAAGGCACAGATACGCAGTATTTT. Translation gives CASSDSAKGTDTQYF. Variable domain in full (rest from reference TRBV11-1 and TRBJ2-3): EAEVAQSPRYKITEKSQAVAFWCDPISGHATLYWYRQILGQGPELLVQFQDESVVDDSQLPKDRFSAERLKGVDSTLKIQPAELGDSAMYLCASSDSAKGTDTQYFGPGTRLTVL.

V usage is TRBV28 and J usage is TRBJ2-7; no reliable D call. From germline, CDR1 is MDHEN and CDR2 SYDVKM. The CDR3 consists of 15 residues. Trimming removed 3 bases from V and 0 bases from J, with 12 bases in between. The CDR3 reads CASSFGSVFSYEQYF. The CDR3 region has the DNA TGTGCCAGCAGTTTTGGATCGGTTTTCTCCTACGAGCAGTACTTC.

V gene TRBV20-1 combines with J gene TRBJ2-7; the D is unclear. The CDR3 covers 11 residues. From germline, CDR1 is DFQATT and CDR2 SNEGSKA (reference sequence). The V and J ends lost 6 bases and 0 bases respectively, with 6 bases between them. CDR3 DNA: TGCAGTGCGCCAATCTCCTACGAGCAGTACTTC. It yields the protein CSAPISYEQYF.

V and J are TRBV27 and TRBJ2-2; a possible D gene is TRBD2 (5 bases). V was shortened by 2 bases and J by 0 bases, with 7 bases between the two germline ends. The germline CDR1 and CDR2 sequences are MNHEY and SMNVEV (reference sequence). The CDR3 covers 15 residues. Here the CDR3 reads CASSLQRPNTGELFF. The CDR3 DNA reads as TGTGCCAGCAGTTTACAGCGGCCGAACACCGGGGAGCTGTTTTTT.

This clone showed up just once. This chain uses TRBV10-3 with TRBJ2-2; tentative D call: TRBD2 (5 bases). The V end lost 2 bases, the J end lost 2 bases, and 12 bases lay between the germline ends. This CDR3 spans 16 amino acids. Germline V gene data show CDR1 as ENHRY and CDR2 as SYGVKD. The CDR3 loop reads CAISETQRTNTGELFF. The CDR3 nucleotides read TGTGCCATCAGTGAGACTCAGCGGACTAACACCGGGGAGCTGTTTTTT.

As regards this clone: Other DNA sequences in this specimen translate into the identical CDR3. The chain is built from TRBV5-4 and TRBJ2-7; the D gene is possibly TRBD1 (6 bases). The CDR3 is 13 amino acids. The germline V gene has CDR1 SGHNT and CDR2 YYREEE (reference sequence). Between the trimmed V and J ends, which lost 1 base and 2 bases, there was a span of 7 bases. Here the CDR3 DNA reads TGTGCCAGCAGCTTGACAGGGCCCTACGAGCAGTACTTC. Protein sequence: CASSLTGPYEQYF.

With regard to this clone: Other nucleotide sequences in the sample specify the same CDR3. The chain employs TRBV7-3 and TRBJ2-1; TRBD2 matches at 12 bases. This CDR3 has 15 amino acids. Trimming cost V 5 bases and J 2 bases; bases outside gene matches: 1. Germline assignment: CDR1 SGHTA and CDR2 FQGTGA. For the CDR3, the DNA is TGTGCCAGCAGCCTAGCGGGAGGGACCTACAATGAGCAGTTCTTC. Translating it yields CASSLAGGTYNEQFF.

In DNA form, the CDR3 reads TGTGCCAGCAGCTTGGGGGAATCATCCTATGGCTACACCTTC. Amino acids: CASSLGESSYGYTF. The chain couples TRBV5-6 to TRBJ1-2, with unresolved D. V was shortened by 0 bases and J by 4 bases, with 10 bases between the two germline ends. The CDR3 is made up of 14 amino acids. CDR1 SGHDT and CDR2 YYEEEE come from the germline V gene.

The chain has TRBV7-2 and TRBJ1-4; TRBD1 agrees at 11 bases. The V and J ends lost 4 bases and 8 bases, in that order; junction bases with no gene match: 9. In germline, CDR1 is SGHTA, CDR2 FQGNSA. The CDR3 has 16 residues. CDR3: CASSSLPDRGLEKLFF. CDR3 DNA sequence: TGTGCCAGCAGCTCCCTTCCGGACAGGGGGCTGGAAAAACTGTTTTTT.

The chain joins TRBV6-1 to TRBJ2-4; possibly TRBD2 for D (6 bases). The CDR3 is made up of 13 amino acids. Trimming took 2 bases from V and 6 from J, leaving 8 bases between them. Looked up from germline, CDR1 is MNHNS and CDR2 is SASEGT. For the CDR3, the DNA is TGTGCCAGCAGTGAATCTAGCGCAAACATTCAGTACTTC. Encoded protein: CASSESSANIQYF.

The chain joins TRBV6-1 to TRBJ1-1; D is perhaps TRBD1 (5 bases). Germline V CDR1 and CDR2: MNHNS, SASEGT. CDR3 size: 16 residues. Deletions cut 2 bases from V and 2 bases from J, with 15 bases between. The CDR3 coding sequence is TGTGCCAGCAGTGAAAAGCATGGAGGGACCAACACTGAAGCTTTCTTT. This sequence encodes CASSEKHGGTNTEAFF.

The chain is built from TRBV5-1 and TRBJ2-6, with 7 positions matching TRBD1. Per the germline V gene, CDR1 is SGHRS and CDR2 is YFSETQ. The CDR3 covers 18 residues. V dropped 4 bases and J dropped 0; count of bases not matched to a gene: 10. CDR3 coding DNA: TGCGCCAGCAGCGAATCAGGACAGGCTACCTCTGGGGCCAACGTCCTGACTTTC. Protein sequence: CASSESGQATSGANVLTF.

The rearrangement uses TRBV29-1 and TRBJ2-1, with 11 bases that match TRBD2. Germline CDR1 reads SQVTM; CDR2 reads ANQGSEA. The junction had 4 bases not matched to a gene; V was cut back by 6 bases and J by 3 bases. The CDR3 covers 14 residues. This CDR3 reads CSVGLAGGYNEQFF. The CDR3 DNA sequence: TGCAGCGTGGGTCTAGCGGGAGGCTACAATGAGCAGTTCTTC.